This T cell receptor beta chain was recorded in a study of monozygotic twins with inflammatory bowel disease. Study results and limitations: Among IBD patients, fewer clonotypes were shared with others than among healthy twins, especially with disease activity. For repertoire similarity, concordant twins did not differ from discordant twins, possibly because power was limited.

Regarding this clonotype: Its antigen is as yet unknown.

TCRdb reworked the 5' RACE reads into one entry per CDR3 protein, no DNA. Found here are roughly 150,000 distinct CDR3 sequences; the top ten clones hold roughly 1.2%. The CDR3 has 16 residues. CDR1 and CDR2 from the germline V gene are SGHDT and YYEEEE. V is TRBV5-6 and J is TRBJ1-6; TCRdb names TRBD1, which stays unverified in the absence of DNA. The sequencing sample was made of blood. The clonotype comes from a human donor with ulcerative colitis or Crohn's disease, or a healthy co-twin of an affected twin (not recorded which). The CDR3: CASSWGTGQTNSPLHF.